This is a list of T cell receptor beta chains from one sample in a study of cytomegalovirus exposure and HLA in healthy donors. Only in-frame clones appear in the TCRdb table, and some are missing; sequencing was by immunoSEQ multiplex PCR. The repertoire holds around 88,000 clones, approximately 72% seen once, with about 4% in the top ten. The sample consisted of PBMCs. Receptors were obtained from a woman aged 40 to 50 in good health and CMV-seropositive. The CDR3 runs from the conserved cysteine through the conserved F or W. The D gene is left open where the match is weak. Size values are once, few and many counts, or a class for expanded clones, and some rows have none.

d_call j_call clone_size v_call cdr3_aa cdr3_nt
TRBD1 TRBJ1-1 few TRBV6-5 CASRGTGPNTEAFF TGTGCCAGCAGGGGGACAGGGCCTAACACTGAAGCTTTCTTT
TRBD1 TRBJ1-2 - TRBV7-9 CASSPGQGAYGYTF TGTGCCAGCAGCCCAGGACAGGGGGCCTATGGCTACACCTTC
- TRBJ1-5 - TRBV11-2 CASSLDGPYSNQPQHF TGTGCCAGCAGCTTAGATGGGCCGTATAGCAATCAGCCCCAGCATTTT
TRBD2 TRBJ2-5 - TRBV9 CASSLGLAGEETQYF TGTGCCAGCAGCCTTGGACTAGCGGGAGAAGAGACCCAGTACTTC
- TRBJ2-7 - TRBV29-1 CSVVSIEKSSYEQYF TGCAGCGTTGTAAGCATTGAAAAAAGCTCCTACGAGCAGTACTTC
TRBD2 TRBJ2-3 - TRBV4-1 CASSQVSQLAGLSTDTQYF TGCGCCAGCAGCCAAGTCTCCCAACTAGCGGGACTTAGCACAGATACGCAGTATTTT
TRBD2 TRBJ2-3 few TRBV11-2 CASSALAGSADTQYF TGTGCCAGCAGCGCCCTAGCGGGCAGCGCAGATACGCAGTATTTT
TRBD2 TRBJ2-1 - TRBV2 CASTGGSGRGGFF TGTGCCAGCACGGGCGGTAGCGGGAGGGGGGGGTTCTTC
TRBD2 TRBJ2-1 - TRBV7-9 CASSPSGSYNEQFF TGTGCCAGCAGCCCCAGCGGGAGCTACAATGAGCAGTTCTTC
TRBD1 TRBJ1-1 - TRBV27 CASRGQGNTEAFF TGTGCCAGCAGGGGACAGGGGAACACTGAAGCTTTCTTT
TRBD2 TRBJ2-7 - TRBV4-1 CASSQDSTPGLAVTYEQYF TGCGCCAGCAGCCAAGATTCCACCCCGGGACTAGCGGTGACCTACGAGCAGTACTTC
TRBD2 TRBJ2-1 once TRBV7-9 CASSPSPLAGATGEQFF TGTGCCAGCAGCCCCTCCCCACTAGCGGGAGCCACCGGTGAGCAGTTCTTC
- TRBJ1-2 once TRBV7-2 CASSRVDYGYTF TGTGCCAGCAGCCGAGTCGACTATGGCTACACCTTC
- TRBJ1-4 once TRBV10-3 CAISETDGATNEKLFF TGTGCCATCAGTGAGACGGACGGGGCAACTAATGAAAAACTGTTTTTT
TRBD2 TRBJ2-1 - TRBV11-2 CASSLGAGGRGAYNEQFF TGTGCCAGCAGCTTAGGAGCGGGAGGGCGGGGGGCCTACAATGAGCAGTTCTTC
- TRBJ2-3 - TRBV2 CASVLSDTQYF TGTGCCAGCGTTTTATCAGATACGCAGTATTTT
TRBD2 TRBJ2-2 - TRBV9 CASSPKGGSGGPTGELFF TGTGCCAGCAGCCCAAAGGGGGGTTCGGGAGGGCCGACCGGGGAGCTGTTTTTT
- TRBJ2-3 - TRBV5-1 CASSLQGFSTDTQYF TGCGCCAGCAGCTTACAGGGCTTTAGCACAGATACGCAGTATTTT
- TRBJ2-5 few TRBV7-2 CASSLVRSGTQYF TGTGCCAGCAGCTTAGTACGGTCAGGGACCCAGTACTTC
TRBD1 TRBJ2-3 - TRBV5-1 CASSSRQGAGTDTQYF TGCGCCAGCAGCAGTAGACAGGGGGCCGGCACAGATACGCAGTATTTT
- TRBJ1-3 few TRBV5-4 CASSLVGAASSGNTIYF TGTGCCAGCAGCTTGGTGGGGGCTGCCTCCTCTGGAAACACCATATATTTT